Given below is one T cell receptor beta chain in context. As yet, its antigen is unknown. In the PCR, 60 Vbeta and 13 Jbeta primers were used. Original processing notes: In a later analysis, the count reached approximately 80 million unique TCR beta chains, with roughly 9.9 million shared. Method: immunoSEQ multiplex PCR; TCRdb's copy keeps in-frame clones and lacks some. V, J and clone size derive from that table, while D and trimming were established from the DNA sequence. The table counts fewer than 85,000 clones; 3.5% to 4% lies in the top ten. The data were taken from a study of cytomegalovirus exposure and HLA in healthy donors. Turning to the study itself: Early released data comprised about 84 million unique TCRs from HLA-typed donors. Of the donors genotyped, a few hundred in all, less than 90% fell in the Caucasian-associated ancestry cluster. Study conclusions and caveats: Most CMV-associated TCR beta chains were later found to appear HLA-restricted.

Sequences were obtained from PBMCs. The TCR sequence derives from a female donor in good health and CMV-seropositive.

The DNA for the CDR3 is TGTGCCAGCTCACCACCGACAGGGTCTATCCAGTACTTC. It specifies CASSPPTGSIQYF. This chain joins TRBV18 and TRBJ2-5; 7 nucleotides agree with TRBD1. The CDR3 sequence is 13 residues long. Germline values: CDR1 KGHSH, CDR2 LQKENI. The V gene end was trimmed by 0 bases and the J gene end by 10 bases; junction bases not matched to a gene: 5.